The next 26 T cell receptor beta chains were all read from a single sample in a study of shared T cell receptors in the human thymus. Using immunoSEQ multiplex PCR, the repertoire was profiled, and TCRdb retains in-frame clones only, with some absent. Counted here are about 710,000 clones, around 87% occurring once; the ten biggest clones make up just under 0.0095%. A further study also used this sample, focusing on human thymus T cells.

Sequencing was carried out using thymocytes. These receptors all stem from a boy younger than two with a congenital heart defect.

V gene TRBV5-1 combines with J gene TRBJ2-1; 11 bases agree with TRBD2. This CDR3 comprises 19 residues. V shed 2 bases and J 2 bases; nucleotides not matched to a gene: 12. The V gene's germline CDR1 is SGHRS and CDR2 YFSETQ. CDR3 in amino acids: CASSFENPSGRTPYNEQFF. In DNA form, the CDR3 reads TGCGCCAGCAGCTTTGAAAACCCTAGCGGGAGGACCCCCTACAATGAGCAGTTCTTC. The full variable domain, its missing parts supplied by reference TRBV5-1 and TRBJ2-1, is KAGVTQTPRYLIKTRGQQVTLSCSPISGHRSVSWYQQTPGQGLQFLFEYFSETQRNKGNFPGRFSGRQFSNSRSEMNVSTLELGDSALYLCASSFENPSGRTPYNEQFFGPGTRLTVL.

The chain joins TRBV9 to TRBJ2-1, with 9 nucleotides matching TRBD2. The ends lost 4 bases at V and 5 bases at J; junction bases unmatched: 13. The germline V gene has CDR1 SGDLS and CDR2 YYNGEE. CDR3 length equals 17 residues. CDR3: CASSPGESGGSNNEQFF. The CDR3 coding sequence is TGTGCCAGCAGCCCAGGGGAAAGCGGGGGGAGTAACAATGAGCAGTTCTTC.

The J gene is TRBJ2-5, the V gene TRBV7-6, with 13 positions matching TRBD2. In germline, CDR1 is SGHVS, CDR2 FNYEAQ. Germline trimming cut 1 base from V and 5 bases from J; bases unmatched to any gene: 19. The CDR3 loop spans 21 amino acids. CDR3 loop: CASSLVLATSGRWGPRETQYF. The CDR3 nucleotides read TGTGCCAGCAGCTTAGTCTTGGCGACTAGCGGGAGGTGGGGACCTCGGGAGACCCAGTACTTC.

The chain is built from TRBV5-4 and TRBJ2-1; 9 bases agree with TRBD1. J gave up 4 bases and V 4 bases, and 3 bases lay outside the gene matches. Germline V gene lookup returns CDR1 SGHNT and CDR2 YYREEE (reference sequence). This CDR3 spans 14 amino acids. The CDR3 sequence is CASSPGQGYNEQFF. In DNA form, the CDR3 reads TGTGCCAGCAGCCCGGGACAGGGATACAATGAGCAGTTCTTC.

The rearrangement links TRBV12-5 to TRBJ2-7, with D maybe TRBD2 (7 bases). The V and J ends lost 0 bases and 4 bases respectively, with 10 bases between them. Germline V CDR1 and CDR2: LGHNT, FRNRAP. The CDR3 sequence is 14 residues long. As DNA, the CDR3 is TGTGCTAGTGGTTTGGTCGGGGGGCGATACGAGCAGTACTTC. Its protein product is CASGLVGGRYEQYF.

CDR3 DNA: TGTGCCAGCAGTGAAGTCCGGGGGGACAGGAGAAGCTATGGCTACACCTTC. Its translation: CASSEVRGDRRSYGYTF. This chain uses TRBV6-1 with TRBJ1-2, with 8 bases matching TRBD1. Germline CDR1 is MNHNS and CDR2 is SASEGT. This CDR3 is built from 17 residues. The trim removed 1 base at V and 4 bases at J, leaving 11 bases unmatched.

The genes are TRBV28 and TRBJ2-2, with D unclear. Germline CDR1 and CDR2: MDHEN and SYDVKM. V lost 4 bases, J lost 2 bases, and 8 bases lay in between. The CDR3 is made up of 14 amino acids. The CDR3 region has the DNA TGTGCCAGCAGTTCCGCGTTCAACACCGGGGAGCTGTTTTTT. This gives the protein CASSSAFNTGELFF.

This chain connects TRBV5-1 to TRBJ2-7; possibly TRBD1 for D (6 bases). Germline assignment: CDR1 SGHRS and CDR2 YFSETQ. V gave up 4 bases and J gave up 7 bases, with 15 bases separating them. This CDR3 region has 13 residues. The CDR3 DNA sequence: TGCGCCAGCAGCCAAAAACAGGGTTGGGAGCAGTACTTC. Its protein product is CASSQKQGWEQYF. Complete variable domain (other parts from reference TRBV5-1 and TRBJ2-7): KAGVTQTPRYLIKTRGQQVTLSCSPISGHRSVSWYQQTPGQGLQFLFEYFSETQRNKGNFPGRFSGRQFSNSRSEMNVSTLELGDSALYLCASSQKQGWEQYFGPGTRLTVT.

DNA for the CDR3: TGTGCCAGCAGCCAGGGGATCCGGGGTAGCGGGGGGGCCTTGAGCACAGATACGCAGTATTTT. Protein: CASSQGIRGSGGALSTDTQYF. This chain links TRBV4-2 with TRBJ2-3, with 11 positions matching TRBD2. CDR1 is LGHNA, CDR2 YNFKEQ, per germline. Losses at the gene ends were 3 bases for V and 0 bases for J; bases not matched to a gene: 17. This CDR3 has 21 amino acids.

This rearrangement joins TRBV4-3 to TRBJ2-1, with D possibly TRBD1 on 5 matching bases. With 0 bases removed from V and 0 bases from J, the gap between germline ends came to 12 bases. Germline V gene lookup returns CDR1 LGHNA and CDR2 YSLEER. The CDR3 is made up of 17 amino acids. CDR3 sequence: CASSQEWGGASYNEQFF. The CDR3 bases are TGCGCCAGCAGCCAAGAGTGGGGCGGCGCCTCCTACAATGAGCAGTTCTTC.

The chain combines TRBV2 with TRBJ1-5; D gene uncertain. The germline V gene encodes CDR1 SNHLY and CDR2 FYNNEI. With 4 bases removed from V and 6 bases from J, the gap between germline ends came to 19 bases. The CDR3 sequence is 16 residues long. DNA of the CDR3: TGTGCCAGCAGTGTAGGAGACCGTGGAGTAGGTCAGCCCCAGCATTTT. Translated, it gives CASSVGDRGVGQPQHF.

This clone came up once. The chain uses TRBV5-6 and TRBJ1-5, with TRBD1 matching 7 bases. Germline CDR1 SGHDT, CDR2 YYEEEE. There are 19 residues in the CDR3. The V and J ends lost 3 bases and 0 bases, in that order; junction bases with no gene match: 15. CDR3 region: CASSSRGQWGDLSNQPQHF. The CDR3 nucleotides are TGTGCCAGCAGCTCACGGGGACAGTGGGGAGACCTTAGCAATCAGCCCCAGCATTTT.

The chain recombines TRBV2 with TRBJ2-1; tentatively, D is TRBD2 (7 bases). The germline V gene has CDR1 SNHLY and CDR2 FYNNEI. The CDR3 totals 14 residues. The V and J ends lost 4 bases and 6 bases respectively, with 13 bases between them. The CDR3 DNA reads TGTGCCAGCAGTGGAGGGGGGGCGGGCAATGAGCAGTTCTTC. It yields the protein CASSGGGAGNEQFF.

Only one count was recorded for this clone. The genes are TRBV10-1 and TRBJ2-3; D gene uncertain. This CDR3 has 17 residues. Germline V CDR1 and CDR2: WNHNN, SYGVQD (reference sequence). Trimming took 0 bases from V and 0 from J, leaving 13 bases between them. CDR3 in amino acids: CASSESKQERSTDTQYF. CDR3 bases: TGCGCCAGCAGTGAGTCGAAGCAAGAGAGAAGCACAGATACGCAGTATTTT.

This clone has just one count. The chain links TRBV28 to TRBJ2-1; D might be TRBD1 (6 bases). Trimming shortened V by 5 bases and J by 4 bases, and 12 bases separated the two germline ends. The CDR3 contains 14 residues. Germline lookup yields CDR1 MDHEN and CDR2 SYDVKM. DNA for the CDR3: TGTGCCAGCAGTGCGACTCAGGGGTACAATGAGCAGTTCTTC. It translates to CASSATQGYNEQFF.

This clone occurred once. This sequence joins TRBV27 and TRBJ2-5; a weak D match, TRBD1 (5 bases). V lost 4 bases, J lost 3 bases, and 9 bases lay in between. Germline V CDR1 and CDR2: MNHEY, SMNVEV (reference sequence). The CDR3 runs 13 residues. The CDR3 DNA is TGTGCCAGCAGTTGCAAAGGGGAAGAGACCCAGTACTTC. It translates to CASSCKGEETQYF.

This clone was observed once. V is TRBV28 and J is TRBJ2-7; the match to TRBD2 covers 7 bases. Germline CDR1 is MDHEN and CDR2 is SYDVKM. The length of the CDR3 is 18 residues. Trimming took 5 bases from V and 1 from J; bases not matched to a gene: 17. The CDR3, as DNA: TGTGCCAGCAGTCCCTTCATCGGGAGGCGTCCCCTTTCCTACGAGCAGTACTTC. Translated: CASSPFIGRRPLSYEQYF. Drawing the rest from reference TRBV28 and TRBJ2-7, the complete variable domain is DVKVTQSSRYLVKRTGEKVFLECVQDMDHENMFWYRQDPGLGLRLIYFSYDVKMKEKGDIPEGYSVSREKKERFSLILESASTNQTSMYLCASSPFIGRRPLSYEQYFGPGTRLTVT.

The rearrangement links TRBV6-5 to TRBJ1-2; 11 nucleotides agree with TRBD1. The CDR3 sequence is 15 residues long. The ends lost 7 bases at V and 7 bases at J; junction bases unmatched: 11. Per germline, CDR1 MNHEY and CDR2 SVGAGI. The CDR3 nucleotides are TGTGCCAGCACCCCCGGAAGCGGGACAGGGGGTGGCTACACCTTC. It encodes CASTPGSGTGGGYTF.

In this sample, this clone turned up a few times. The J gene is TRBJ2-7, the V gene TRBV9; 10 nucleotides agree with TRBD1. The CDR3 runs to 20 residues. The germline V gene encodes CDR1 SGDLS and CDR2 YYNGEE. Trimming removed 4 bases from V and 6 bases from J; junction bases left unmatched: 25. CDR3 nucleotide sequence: TGTGCCAGCAGCTCCCAAAAAGACGGGTGGAAAAGACAGGGGGCAGGCGAGCAGTACTTC. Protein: CASSSQKDGWKRQGAGEQYF.

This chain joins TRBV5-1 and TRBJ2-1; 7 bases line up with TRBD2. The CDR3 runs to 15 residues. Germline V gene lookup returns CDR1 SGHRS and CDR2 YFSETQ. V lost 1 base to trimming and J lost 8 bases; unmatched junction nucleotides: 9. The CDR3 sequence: CASSLWAGDYYEQFF. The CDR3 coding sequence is TGCGCCAGCAGCTTGTGGGCGGGGGATTATTATGAGCAGTTCTTC.

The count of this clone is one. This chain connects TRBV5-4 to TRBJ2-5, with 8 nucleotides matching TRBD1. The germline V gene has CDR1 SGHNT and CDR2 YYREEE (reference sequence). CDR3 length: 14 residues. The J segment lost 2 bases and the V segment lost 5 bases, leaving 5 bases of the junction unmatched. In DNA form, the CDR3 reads TGTGCCAGCAGATGGACAGGGCCTCAAGAGACCCAGTACTTC. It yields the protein CASRWTGPQETQYF.

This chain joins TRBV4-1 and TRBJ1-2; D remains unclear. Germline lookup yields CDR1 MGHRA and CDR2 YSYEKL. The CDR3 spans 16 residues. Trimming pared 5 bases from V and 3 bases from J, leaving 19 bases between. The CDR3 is CASSWKEGERDYGYTF. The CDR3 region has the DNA TGCGCCAGCAGCTGGAAAGAGGGAGAGAGGGACTATGGCTACACCTTC.

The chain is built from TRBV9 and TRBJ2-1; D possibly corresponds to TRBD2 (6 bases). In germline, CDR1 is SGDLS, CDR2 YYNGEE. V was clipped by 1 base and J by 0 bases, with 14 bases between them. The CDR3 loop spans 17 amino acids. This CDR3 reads CASSVLLAPSSYNEQFF. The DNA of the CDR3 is TGTGCCAGCAGCGTATTGCTAGCGCCGAGCTCCTACAATGAGCAGTTCTTC. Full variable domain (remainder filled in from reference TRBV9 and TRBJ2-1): DSGVTQTPKHLITATGQRVTLRCSPRSGDLSVYWYQQSLDQGLQFLIQYYNGEERAKGNILERFSAQQFPDLHSELNLSSLELGDSALYFCASSVLLAPSSYNEQFFGPGTRLTVL.

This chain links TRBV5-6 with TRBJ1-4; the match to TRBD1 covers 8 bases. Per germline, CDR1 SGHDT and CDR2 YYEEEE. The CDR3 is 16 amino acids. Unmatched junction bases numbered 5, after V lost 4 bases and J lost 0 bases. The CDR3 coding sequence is TGTGCCAGCAGCCAGACGACAGGGGCAACTAATGAAAAACTGTTTTTT. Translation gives CASSQTTGATNEKLFF.

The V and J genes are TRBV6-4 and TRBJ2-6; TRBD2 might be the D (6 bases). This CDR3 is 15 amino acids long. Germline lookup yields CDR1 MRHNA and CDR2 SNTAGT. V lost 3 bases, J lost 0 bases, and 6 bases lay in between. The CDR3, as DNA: TGTGCCAGCAGTGATAGCGGCTCTGGGGCCAACGTCCTGACTTTC. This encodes CASSDSGSGANVLTF.

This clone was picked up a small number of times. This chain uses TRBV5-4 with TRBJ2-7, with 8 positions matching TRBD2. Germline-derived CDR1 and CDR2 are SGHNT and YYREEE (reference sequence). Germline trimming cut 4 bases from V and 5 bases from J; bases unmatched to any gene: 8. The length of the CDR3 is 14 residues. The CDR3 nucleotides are TGTGCCAGCAGCACCGGGACTAGAGTCAACGAGCAGTACTTC. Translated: CASSTGTRVNEQYF.